The T cell receptor beta chain under discussion was sequenced for a study of blood T cell repertoires in COVID-19. Study in general: T cells, B-cell-depleted T cells, or PBMCs supplied cDNA or gDNA.

Only one count was recorded for this clone. Only in-frame clones appear in the TCRdb table, and some are missing; sequencing was by immunoSEQ multiplex PCR. The sample records fewer than 350,000 clones, 85% being singletons. The CDR3 spans 16 residues. Germline loops: CDR1 MDHEN, CDR2 SYDVKM. Trimming shortened V by 3 bases and J by 0 bases, and 12 bases separated the two germline ends. The chain uses TRBV28 and TRBJ2-1; no reliable D call. Sequences were obtained from PBMCs or T cells enriched from blood (not recorded which). The TCR sequence derives from a woman between 25 and 40 years old who had been exposed to COVID-19. The chain's CDR3 is CASSFLVGSSYNEQFF. In DNA, the CDR3 is TGTGCCAGCAGTTTTCTCGTCGGGTCCTCCTACAATGAGCAGTTCTTC. Filled out from reference TRBV28 and TRBJ2-1, the complete variable domain reads DVKVTQSSRYLVKRTGEKVFLECVQDMDHENMFWYRQDPGLGLRLIYFSYDVKMKEKGDIPEGYSVSREKKERFSLILESASTNQTSMYLCASSFLVGSSYNEQFFGPGTRLTVL.